These 12 T cell receptor beta chains were sequenced from one sample in a study of chemoradiotherapy in HPV16-positive cancers. Sequenced by immunoSEQ multiplex PCR; TCRdb stores in-frame clones only, minus some. The sample has several thousand clones, 75% to 85% seen once. The source was tumor tissue, collected from a patient who underwent chemoradiotherapy. The receptors derive from a human donor with HPV-associated anogenital cancer.

The chain links TRBV6-1 to TRBJ2-7; weak D call: TRBD1 (5 bases). CDR1 and CDR2 (germline): MNHNS, SASEGT. The CDR3 length is 14 residues. Between the trimmed V and J ends, which lost 7 bases and 5 bases, there was a span of 18 bases. CDR3 region: CASTPWQGRNEQYF. The DNA for the CDR3 is TGTGCCAGCACCCCATGGCAGGGTAGGAACGAGCAGTACTTC.

The CDR3 spells CAWNRGSTGELFF. CDR3 DNA sequence: TGTGCCTGGAACAGGGGATCCACCGGGGAGCTGTTTTTT. The gene calls are TRBV30 and TRBJ2-2, with 7 bases that match TRBD1. The length of the CDR3 is 13 residues. After removal of 4 bases from V and 4 bases from J, the junction contained 3 bases not matched to a gene. Germline V gene sequence: CDR1 GTSNPN, CDR2 SVGIG (reference sequence).

This sequence joins TRBV18 and TRBJ1-3; possibly TRBD1 for D (5 bases). From germline, CDR1 is KGHSH and CDR2 LQKENI. With 3 bases removed from V and 0 bases from J, the gap between germline ends came to 12 bases. CDR3 length: 16 residues. CDR3 DNA sequence: TGTGCCAGCTCACCCGGAAGGGACTCCTCTGGAAACACCATATATTTT. The encoded protein is CASSPGRDSSGNTIYF.

The chain couples TRBV7-9 to TRBJ1-2; D might be TRBD1 (5 bases). The germline CDR1 and CDR2 sequences are SEHNR and FQNEAQ (reference sequence). The CDR3 contains 14 residues. Trimming stripped 0 bases from V and 6 bases from J, with 11 bases between. CDR3 sequence reads: CASSLASSQDGYTF. Here the CDR3 DNA reads TGTGCCAGCAGCTTAGCCTCGTCACAGGATGGCTACACCTTC.

For the CDR3, the DNA is TGTGCCAGTAGTATAAGCGGGGGGGCGGGAGAGACCCAGTACTTC. It encodes CASSISGGAGETQYF. V is TRBV19 and J is TRBJ2-5; 10 nucleotides line up with TRBD2. The CDR3 totals 15 residues. V lost 2 bases, J lost 4 bases, and 4 bases stayed unmatched. Germline V gene lookup returns CDR1 LNHDA and CDR2 SQIVND (reference sequence).

The chain is built from TRBV14 and TRBJ2-1, with 9 bases fitting TRBD2. Germline assignment: CDR1 SGHDN and CDR2 FVKESK. J was trimmed by 6 bases and V by 2 bases; bases with no gene match: 5. There are 15 residues in the CDR3. DNA for the CDR3: TGTGCCAGCAGCCAACAGACTAGCGGCTTCAATGAGCAGTTCTTC. Amino acids: CASSQQTSGFNEQFF. Drawing the rest from reference TRBV14 and TRBJ2-1, the complete variable domain is EAGVTQFPSHSVIEKGQTVTLRCDPISGHDNLYWYRRVMGKEIKFLLHFVKESKQDESGMPNNRFLAERTGGTYSTLKVQPAELEDSGVYFCASSQQTSGFNEQFFGPGTRLTVL.

This chain connects TRBV14 to TRBJ1-2; D possibly corresponds to TRBD1 (6 bases). Trimming left V 4 bases short and J 4 bases short, with 13 bases between. This CDR3 has 14 amino acids. Germline CDR1 reads SGHDN; CDR2 reads FVKESK. CDR3 DNA sequence: TGTGCCAGCAGCCTTCTGAGGGGGGGCTATGGCTACACCTTC. This codes for CASSLLRGGYGYTF.

The chain recombines TRBV28 with TRBJ1-5, with a possible D match to TRBD1 (6 bases). V was cut by 8 bases and J by 12 bases, with 23 bases left in between. Germline V gives CDR1 MDHEN, CDR2 SYDVKM. CDR3 length: 14 amino acids. The DNA of the CDR3 is TGTGCCAGCCACGGGCCCGCGCCATGGGGGCTCCAGCATTTT. It yields the protein CASHGPAPWGLQHF.

The gene calls are TRBV5-6 and TRBJ2-2; D unresolved. The CDR3 sequence is 14 residues long. Germline CDR1 SGHDT, CDR2 YYEEEE. Trimming left V 0 bases short and J 0 bases short, with 3 bases between. The CDR3, as DNA: TGTGCCAGCAGCTTGGGACCGAACACCGGGGAGCTGTTTTTT. Translation gives CASSLGPNTGELFF.

The V call is TRBV4-2, the J call TRBJ1-1; D is undetermined. Trimming took off 1 base at V and 2 bases at J, with 11 bases between the two ends. Germline CDR1 is LGHNA and CDR2 is YNFKEQ. The CDR3 length is 15 residues. This CDR3 reads CASSQGVAPNTEAFF. CDR3 sequence (DNA): TGTGCCAGCAGCCAAGGAGTTGCGCCTAACACTGAAGCTTTCTTT.

The V and J genes are TRBV7-8 and TRBJ2-7; TRBD1 matches at 7 bases. CDR3 length equals 14 residues. Trimming removed 2 bases from V and 1 base from J; junction bases left unmatched: 2. Germline values: CDR1 SGHVS, CDR2 FQNEAQ. The CDR3 DNA follows: TGTGCCAGCAGCTTAATGGACAGGTCCTACGAGCAGTACTTC. Translation: CASSLMDRSYEQYF.

This clone was counted a single time. The genes are TRBV4-1 and TRBJ2-6, with unresolved D. The length of the CDR3 is 15 residues. V lost 3 bases to trimming and J lost 1 base, with 7 bases between them. CDR1 and CDR2 from the germline V gene are MGHRA and YSYEKL. CDR3 protein: CASSHPGSGANVLTF. The CDR3 DNA sequence: TGCGCCAGCAGCCACCCGGGTTCTGGGGCCAACGTCCTGACTTTC.